The rows below give T cell receptor beta chains drawn from one sample of a study of blood T cell repertoires in COVID-19. Measured with immunoSEQ multiplex PCR; TCRdb has only the in-frame clones, and not every one. The table lists tens of thousands of clones, more than 75% of them singletons, with around 3.5% in the top ten. Specimen: peripheral blood. The receptor source for this set is a man aged 45-65 years with active COVID-19. The CDR3 runs from the conserved cysteine through the conserved F or W. D genes are given only for firm matches. Some rows have no size entry. The others give once, few or many, or a class for an expanded clone.

TRBD2	TRBV10-1	.	TRBJ2-1	CASSASGGEQFF	TGCGCCAGCAGTGCATCCGGGGGGGAGCAGTTCTTC
TRBD1	TRBV11-3	.	TRBJ2-2	CASSLADRAFTGELFF	TGTGCCAGCAGCTTAGCCGACAGGGCCTTCACCGGGGAGCTGTTTTTT
.	TRBV20-1	.	TRBJ2-5	CSVYNQETQYF	TGCAGTGTCTATAACCAAGAGACCCAGTACTTC
TRBD1	TRBV29-1	once	TRBJ1-4	CSVETKAGGWRKLFF	TGCAGCGTTGAGACGAAAGCAGGGGGTTGGCGAAAACTGTTTTTT
.	TRBV6-4	.	TRBJ1-5	CASSANLGQPQHF	TGTGCCAGCAGTGCGAACCTAGGTCAGCCCCAGCATTTT
TRBD2	TRBV4-3	.	TRBJ2-3	CASSLRAGGLADTQYF	TGCGCCAGCAGCCTTCGGGCGGGAGGGCTCGCAGATACGCAGTATTTT
TRBD2	TRBV6-2/TRBV6-3	.	TRBJ2-7	CASSTLAGGHMYEQYF	TGTGCCAGCAGTACCCTAGCGGGAGGTCACATGTACGAGCAGTACTTC
TRBD1	TRBV5-1	.	TRBJ2-1	CASSLEPDRGGNEQFF	TGCGCCAGCAGCTTGGAGCCGGACAGGGGAGGTAATGAGCAGTTCTTC
.	TRBV7-2	.	TRBJ1-3	CASSLSGGGNTIYF	TGTGCCAGCAGCTTATCGGGGGGTGGAAACACCATATATTTT
.	TRBV9	.	TRBJ2-3	CASSPRQRAGIDTQYF	TGTGCCAGCAGCCCACGGCAGCGGGCGGGGATAGATACGCAGTATTTT
.	TRBV12-3/TRBV12-4	.	TRBJ1-2	CASSRGADYGYTF	TGTGCCAGCAGTCGGGGGGCGGACTATGGCTACACCTTC